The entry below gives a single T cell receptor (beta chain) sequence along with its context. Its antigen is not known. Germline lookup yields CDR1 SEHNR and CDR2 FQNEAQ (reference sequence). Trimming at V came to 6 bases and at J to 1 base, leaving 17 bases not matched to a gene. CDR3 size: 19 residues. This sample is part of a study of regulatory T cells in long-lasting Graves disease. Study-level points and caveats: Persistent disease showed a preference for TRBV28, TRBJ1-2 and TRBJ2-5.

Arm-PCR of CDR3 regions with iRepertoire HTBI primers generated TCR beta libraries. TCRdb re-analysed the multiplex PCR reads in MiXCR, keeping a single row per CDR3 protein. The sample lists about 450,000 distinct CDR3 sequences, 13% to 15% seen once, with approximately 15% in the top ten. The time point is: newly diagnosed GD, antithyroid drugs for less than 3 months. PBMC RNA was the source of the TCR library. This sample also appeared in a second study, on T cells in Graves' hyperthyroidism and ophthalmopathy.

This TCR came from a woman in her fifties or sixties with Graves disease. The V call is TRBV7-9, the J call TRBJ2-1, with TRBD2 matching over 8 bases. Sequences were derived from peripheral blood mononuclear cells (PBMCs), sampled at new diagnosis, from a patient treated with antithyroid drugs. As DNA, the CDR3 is TGTGCCAGCAGTCCTTCGTTGAGACTAGCGATGAGGTCCTACAATGAGCAGTTCTTC. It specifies CASSPSLRLAMRSYNEQFF.